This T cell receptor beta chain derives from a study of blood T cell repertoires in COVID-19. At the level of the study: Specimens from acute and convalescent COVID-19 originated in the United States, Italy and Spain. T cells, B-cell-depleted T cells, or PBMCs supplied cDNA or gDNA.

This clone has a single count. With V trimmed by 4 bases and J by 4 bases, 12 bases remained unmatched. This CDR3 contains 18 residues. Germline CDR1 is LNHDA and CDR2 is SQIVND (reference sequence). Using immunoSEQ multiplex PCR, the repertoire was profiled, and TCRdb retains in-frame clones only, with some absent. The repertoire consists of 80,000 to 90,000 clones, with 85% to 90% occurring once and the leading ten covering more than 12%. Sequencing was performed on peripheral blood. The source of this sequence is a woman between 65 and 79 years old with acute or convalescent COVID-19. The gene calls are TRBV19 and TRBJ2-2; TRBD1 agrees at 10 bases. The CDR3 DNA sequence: TGTGCCAGTAGTACCACTCGCTTCGGGACAGGGGTCACCGGGGAGCTGTTTTTT. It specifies CASSTTRFGTGVTGELFF.